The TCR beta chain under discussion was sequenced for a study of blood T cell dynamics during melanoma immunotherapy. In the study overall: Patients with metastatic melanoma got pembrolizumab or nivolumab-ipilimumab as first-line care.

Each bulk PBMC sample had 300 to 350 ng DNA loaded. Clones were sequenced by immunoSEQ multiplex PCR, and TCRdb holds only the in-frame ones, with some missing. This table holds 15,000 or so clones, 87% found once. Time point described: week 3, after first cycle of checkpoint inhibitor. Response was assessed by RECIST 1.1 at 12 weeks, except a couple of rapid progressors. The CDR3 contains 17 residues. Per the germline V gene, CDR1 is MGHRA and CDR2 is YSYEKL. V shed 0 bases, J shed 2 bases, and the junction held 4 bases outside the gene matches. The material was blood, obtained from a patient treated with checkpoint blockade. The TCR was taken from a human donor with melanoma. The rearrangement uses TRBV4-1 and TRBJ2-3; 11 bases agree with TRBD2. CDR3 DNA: TGCGCCAGCAGCCAAGAAGCGACTAGCGGGGACACAGATACGCAGTATTTT. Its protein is CASSQEATSGDTDTQYF.